The entry that follows covers one T cell receptor beta chain sequence. Per the authors' pipeline: Variation in CDR3 across clinicopathological groups served as the basis for constructing a distant-metastasis classifier in papillary thyroid cancer. With MiXCR, TCRdb reprocessed the PCR reads. These V and J calls derive from TCRdb rather than the authors' analysis. The repertoire includes some 3,500 clones, 35% of them detected once, and approximately 14% sits in the top ten. All patients were untreated before thyroid surgery. This sample stems from a study of metastatic and nonmetastatic thyroid tumors. Overall study context: Repertoires were compared across blood and tumor or nodule tissue from malignant and benign thyroid patients.

Germline CDR1 and CDR2: SGHAT and FQNNGV. V was cut by 0 bases and J by 0 bases, with 12 bases left in between. There are 17 residues in the CDR3. The rearrangement joins TRBV11-2 to TRBJ2-4; D remains ambiguous. The origin of this receptor is a male donor with papillary thyroid cancer or a benign thyroid nodule (not recorded which). Some clones in this sample may be carry-over from other donors' samples. The sequenced material came from adjacent normal tissue. CDR3 residues: CASSLEGVRLAKNIQYF. The CDR3 DNA is TGTGCCAGCAGCTTAGAAGGTGTCCGATTAGCCAAAAACATTCAGTACTTC.